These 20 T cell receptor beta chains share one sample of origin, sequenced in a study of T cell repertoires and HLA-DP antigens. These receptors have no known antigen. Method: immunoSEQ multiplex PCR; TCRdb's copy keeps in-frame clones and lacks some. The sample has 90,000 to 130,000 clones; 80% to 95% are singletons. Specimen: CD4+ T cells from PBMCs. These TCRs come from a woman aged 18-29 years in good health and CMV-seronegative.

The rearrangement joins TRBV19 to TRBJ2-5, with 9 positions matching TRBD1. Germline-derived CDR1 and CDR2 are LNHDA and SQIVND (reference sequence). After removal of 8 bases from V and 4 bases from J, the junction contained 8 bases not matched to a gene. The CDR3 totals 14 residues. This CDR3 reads CASLDRGNRETQYF. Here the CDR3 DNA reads TGTGCCAGTCTGGACAGGGGAAATCGAGAGACCCAGTACTTC.

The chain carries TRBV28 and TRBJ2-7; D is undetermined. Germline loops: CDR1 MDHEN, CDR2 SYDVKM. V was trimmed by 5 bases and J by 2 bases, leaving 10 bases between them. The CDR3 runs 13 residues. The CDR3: CASSTTNAYEQYV. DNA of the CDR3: TGTGCCAGCAGTACAACCAATGCCTACGAGCAGTACGTC.

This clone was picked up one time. CDR3 DNA sequence: TGTGCCAGCAGCTTTACGGGACTTCGCACAGATACGCAGTATTTT. This sequence encodes CASSFTGLRTDTQYF. This chain connects TRBV7-6 to TRBJ2-3, with D perhaps matching TRBD2 (6 bases). CDR3 size: 15 residues. Germline lookup yields CDR1 SGHVS and CDR2 FNYEAQ. V lost 3 bases and J 1 base, leaving 11 bases between the germline ends. Looking up the rest from reference TRBV7-6 and TRBJ2-3 gives the full variable domain: GAGVSQSPRYKVTKRGQDVALRCDPISGHVSLYWYRQALGQGPEFLTYFNYEAQQDKSGLPNDRFSAERPEGSISTLTIQRTEQRDSAMYRCASSFTGLRTDTQYFGPGTRLTVL.

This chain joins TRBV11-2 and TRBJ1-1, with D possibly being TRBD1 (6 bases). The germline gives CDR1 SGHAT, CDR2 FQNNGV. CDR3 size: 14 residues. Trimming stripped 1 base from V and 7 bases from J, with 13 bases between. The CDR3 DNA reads TGTGCCAGCAGCTTAGTAAAGGACAGCGGTGAAGCTTTCTTT. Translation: CASSLVKDSGEAFF.

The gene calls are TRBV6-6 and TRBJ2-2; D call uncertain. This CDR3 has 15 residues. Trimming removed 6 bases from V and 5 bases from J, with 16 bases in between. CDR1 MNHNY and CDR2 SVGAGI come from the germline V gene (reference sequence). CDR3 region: CASSRFVQSTGELFF. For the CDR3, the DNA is TGTGCCAGCAGCCGATTCGTACAGAGTACCGGGGAGCTGTTTTTT.

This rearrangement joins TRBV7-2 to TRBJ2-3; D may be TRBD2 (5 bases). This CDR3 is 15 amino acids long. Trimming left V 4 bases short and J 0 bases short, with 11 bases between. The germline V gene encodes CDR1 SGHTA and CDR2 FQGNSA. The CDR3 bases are TGTGCCAGCAGCTCAAGCGGTTCTAGCACAGATACGCAGTATTTT. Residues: CASSSSGSSTDTQYF.

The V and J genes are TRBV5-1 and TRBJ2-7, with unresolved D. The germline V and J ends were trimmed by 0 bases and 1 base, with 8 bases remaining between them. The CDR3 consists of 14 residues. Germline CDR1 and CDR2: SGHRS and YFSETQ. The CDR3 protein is CASSLDGVSYEQYV. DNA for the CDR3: TGCGCCAGCAGCTTGGATGGGGTATCCTACGAGCAGTACGTC.

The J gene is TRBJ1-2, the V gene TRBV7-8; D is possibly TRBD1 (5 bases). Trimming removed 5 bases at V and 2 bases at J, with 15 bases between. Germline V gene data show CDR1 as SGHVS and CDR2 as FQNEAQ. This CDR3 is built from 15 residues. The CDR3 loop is CASSPIRWGNYGYTF. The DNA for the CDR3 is TGTGCCAGCAGCCCTATTCGATGGGGGAACTATGGCTACACCTTC.

CDR3: CASSFGSTRAPDTQYF. CDR3 DNA: TGTGCCAGCAGTTTTGGCAGCACCAGGGCCCCAGATACGCAGTATTTT. The V gene is TRBV6-5, the J gene TRBJ2-3; possible D gene TRBD1, 5 bases. Trimming took off 4 bases at V and 4 bases at J, with 18 bases between the two ends. Per germline, CDR1 MNHEY and CDR2 SVGAGI. The CDR3 spans 16 residues.

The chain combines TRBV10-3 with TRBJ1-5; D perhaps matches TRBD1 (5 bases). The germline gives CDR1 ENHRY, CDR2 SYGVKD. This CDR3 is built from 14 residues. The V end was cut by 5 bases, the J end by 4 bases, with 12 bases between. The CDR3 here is CAISRTFENQPQHF. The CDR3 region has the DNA TGTGCCATCAGTAGGACATTCGAAAATCAGCCCCAGCATTTT.

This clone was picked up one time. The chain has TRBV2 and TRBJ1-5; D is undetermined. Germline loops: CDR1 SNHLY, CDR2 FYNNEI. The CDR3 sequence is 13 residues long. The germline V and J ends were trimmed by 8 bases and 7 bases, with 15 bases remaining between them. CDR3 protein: CASQRAVGQPQHF. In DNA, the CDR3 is TGTGCCAGCCAACGGGCAGTAGGGCAGCCCCAGCATTTT.

CDR3 bases: TGCGCCAGCAGCTTCCGGGACGGGAGCTATGGCTACACCTTC. Amino acids: CASSFRDGSYGYTF. The chain couples TRBV5-1 to TRBJ1-2; D is possibly TRBD1 (5 bases). V was shortened by 2 bases and J by 4 bases, with 12 bases between the two germline ends. This CDR3 comprises 14 residues. Germline V gives CDR1 SGHRS, CDR2 YFSETQ.

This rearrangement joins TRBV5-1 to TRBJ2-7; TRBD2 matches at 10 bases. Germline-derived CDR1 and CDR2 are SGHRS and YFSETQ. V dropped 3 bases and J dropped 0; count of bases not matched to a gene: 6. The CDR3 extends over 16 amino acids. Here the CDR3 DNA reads TGCGCCAGCAGCTCCGGACTAGCGGCCCGCTCCTACGAGCAGTACTTC. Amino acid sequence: CASSSGLAARSYEQYF.

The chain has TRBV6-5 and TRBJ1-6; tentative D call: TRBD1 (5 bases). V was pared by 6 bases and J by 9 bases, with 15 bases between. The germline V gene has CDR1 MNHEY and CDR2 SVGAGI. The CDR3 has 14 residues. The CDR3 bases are TGTGCCAGCAGACCGACAGTTGGGTCTTCACCCCTCCACTTT. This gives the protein CASRPTVGSSPLHF.

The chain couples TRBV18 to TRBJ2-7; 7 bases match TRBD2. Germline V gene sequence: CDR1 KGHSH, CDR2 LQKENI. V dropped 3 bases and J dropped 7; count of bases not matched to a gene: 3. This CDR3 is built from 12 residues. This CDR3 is CASSPTGGEQYV. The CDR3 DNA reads TGTGCCAGCTCACCTACCGGGGGGGAGCAGTACGTC.

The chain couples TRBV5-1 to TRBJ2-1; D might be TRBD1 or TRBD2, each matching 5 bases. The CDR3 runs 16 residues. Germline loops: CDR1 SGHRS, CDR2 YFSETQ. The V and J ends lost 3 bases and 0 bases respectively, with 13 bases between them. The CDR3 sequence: CASSSVGGTSYNEQFF. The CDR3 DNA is TGCGCCAGCAGCTCCGTTGGGGGAACCTCCTACAATGAGCAGTTCTTC. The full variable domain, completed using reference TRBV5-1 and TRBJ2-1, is KAGVTQTPRYLIKTRGQQVTLSCSPISGHRSVSWYQQTPGQGLQFLFEYFSETQRNKGNFPGRFSGRQFSNSRSEMNVSTLELGDSALYLCASSSVGGTSYNEQFFGPGTRLTVL.

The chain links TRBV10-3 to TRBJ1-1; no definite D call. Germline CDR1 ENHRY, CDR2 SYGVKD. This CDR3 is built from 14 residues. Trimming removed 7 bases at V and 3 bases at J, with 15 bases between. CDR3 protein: CAITESGMDTEAFF. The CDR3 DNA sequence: TGTGCCATCACCGAGTCAGGTATGGACACTGAAGCTTTCTTT.

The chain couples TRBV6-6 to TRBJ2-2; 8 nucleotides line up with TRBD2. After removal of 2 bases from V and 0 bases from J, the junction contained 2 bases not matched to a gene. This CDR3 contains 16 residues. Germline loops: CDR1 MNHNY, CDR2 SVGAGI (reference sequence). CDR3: CASSYPSGSNTGELFF. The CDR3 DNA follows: TGTGCCAGCAGTTACCCTAGCGGGTCGAACACCGGGGAGCTGTTTTTT.

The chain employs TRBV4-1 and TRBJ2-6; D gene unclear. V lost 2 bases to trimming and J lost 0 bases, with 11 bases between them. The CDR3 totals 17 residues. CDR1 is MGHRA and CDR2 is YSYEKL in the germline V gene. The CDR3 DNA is TGCGCCAGCAGCCAATTGTACGGCCGCTCTGGGGCCAACGTCCTGACTTTC. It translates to CASSQLYGRSGANVLTF.

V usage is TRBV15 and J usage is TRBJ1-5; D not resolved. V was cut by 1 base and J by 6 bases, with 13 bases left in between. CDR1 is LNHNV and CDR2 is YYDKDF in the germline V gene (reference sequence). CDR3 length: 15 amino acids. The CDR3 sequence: CATSRGGKNGQPQHF. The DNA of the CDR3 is TGTGCCACCAGCAGAGGTGGGAAGAATGGTCAGCCCCAGCATTTT.